This T cell receptor beta chain appears in the sequencing data of a study of shared clonotypes between healthy human individuals. A remark on this clone: Its antigen is unidentified. This CDR3 is also generated by other DNA sequences in the sample.

Points from the study as a whole: It was anticipated that sequencing depth would influence how many clonotypes donors shared.

The data were produced by immunoSEQ multiplex PCR, yet TCRdb's version contains in-frame clones alone and is incomplete. The sample shows approximately 2.5 million clones, over 85% of them seen only once. The germline V and J ends were trimmed by 3 bases and 1 base, with 5 bases remaining between them. The germline V gene has CDR1 SQVTM and CDR2 ANQGSEA. The CDR3 covers 12 residues. The sequence came from a young man in good health. Some clones in this sample may be carry-over from other donors' samples. The V call is TRBV29-1, the J call TRBJ2-3; D ambiguous. Sample: naive CD4+ T cells from PBMCs. Specified subset: CD45RA+ positively selected. CDR3 sequence: CSVDGGTDTQYF. CDR3 bases: TGCAGCGTTGATGGGGGCACAGATACGCAGTATTTT.